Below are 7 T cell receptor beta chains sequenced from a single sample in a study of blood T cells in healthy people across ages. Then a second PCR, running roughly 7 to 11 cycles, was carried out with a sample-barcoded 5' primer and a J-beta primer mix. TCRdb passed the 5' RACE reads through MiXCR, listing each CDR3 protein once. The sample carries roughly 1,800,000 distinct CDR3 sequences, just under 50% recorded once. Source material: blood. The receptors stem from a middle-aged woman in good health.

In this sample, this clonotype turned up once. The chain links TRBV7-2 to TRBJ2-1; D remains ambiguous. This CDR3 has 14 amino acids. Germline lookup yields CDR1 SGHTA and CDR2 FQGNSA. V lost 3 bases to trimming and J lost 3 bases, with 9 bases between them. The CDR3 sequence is CASSFYRDYNEQFF. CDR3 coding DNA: TGTGCCAGCAGCTTTTACAGAGACTACAATGAGCAGTTCTTC.

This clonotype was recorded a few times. The DNA of the CDR3 is TGTGCCAGCAGCCCCCCGAGGACTCACAATGAGCAGTTCTTC. Protein: CASSPPRTHNEQFF. The V gene is TRBV9, the J gene TRBJ2-1; weak D call: TRBD2 (5 bases). This CDR3 spans 14 amino acids. Germline V gene data show CDR1 as SGDLS and CDR2 as YYNGEE. V dropped 4 bases and J dropped 5 bases, with 13 bases sitting between them.

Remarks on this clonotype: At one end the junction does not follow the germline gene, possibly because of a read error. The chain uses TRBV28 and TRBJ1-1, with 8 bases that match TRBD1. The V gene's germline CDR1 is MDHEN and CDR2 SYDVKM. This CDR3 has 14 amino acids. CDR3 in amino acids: CTSSLTGGNTEAFF. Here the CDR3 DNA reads TGTACCAGCAGTTTAACAGGGGGTAACACTGAAGCTTTCTTT. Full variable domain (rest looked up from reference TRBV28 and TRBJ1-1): DVKVTQSSRYLVKRTGEKVFLECVQDMDHENMFWYRQDPGLGLRLIYFSYDVKMKEKGDIPEGYSVSREKKERFSLILESASTNQTSMYLCTSSLTGGNTEAFFGQGTRLTVV.

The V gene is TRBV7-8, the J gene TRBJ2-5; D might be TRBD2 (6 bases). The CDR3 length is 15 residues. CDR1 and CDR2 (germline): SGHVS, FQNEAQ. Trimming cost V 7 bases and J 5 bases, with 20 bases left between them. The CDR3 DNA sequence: TGTGCCAGCACATCCTCGGGGCGGGGTATTGAGACCCAGTACTTC. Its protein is CASTSSGRGIETQYF.

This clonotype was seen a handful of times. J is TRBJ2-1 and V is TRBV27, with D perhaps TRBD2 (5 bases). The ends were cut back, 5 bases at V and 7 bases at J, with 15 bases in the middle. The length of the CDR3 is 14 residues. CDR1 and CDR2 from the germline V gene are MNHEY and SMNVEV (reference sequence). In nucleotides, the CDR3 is TGTGCCAGCAGTCCCCACAATGGGGAGAATGAGCAGTTCTTC. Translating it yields CASSPHNGENEQFF.

The CDR3 here is CASSLTAQGPGSYNEQFF. In nucleotides, the CDR3 is TGTGCCAGCAGCCTTACCGCGCAGGGTCCAGGCTCCTACAATGAGCAGTTCTTC. V usage is TRBV4-2 and J usage is TRBJ2-1; D perhaps matches TRBD1 (5 bases). The germline V and J ends were trimmed by 4 bases and 0 bases, with 19 bases remaining between them. This CDR3 comprises 18 residues. Germline V lookup: CDR1 LGHNA, CDR2 YNFKEQ.

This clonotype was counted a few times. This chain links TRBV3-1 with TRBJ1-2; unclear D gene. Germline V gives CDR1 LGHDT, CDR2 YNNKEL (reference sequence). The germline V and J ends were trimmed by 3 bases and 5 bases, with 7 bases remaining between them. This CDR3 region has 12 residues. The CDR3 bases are TGTGCCAGCAGCCATACCCTATATGGCTACACCTTC. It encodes CASSHTLYGYTF.